This T cell receptor beta chain was sequenced for a study of T cell repertoires in aging, cancer and after chemotherapy. Amplification of TCR beta used genomic DNA extracted from peripheral blood. This clonotype is judged medium-sized (0.01 to 0.1%). The target antigen is unknown. Rearranged V-D-J TRB sequences were amplified with a mixed TRB-A/B primer pool. TCRdb ran MiXCR on the multiplex PCR reads and lists one entry per CDR3 protein. This table holds about 13,000 distinct CDR3 sequences, under 30% found once. Overall study results and limits: Rebound thymic output was suggested by rising median generation probability during chemotherapy in each cancer cohort. Immunological memory after chemotherapy cannot be judged from the repertoire data. Untreated cancer patients had significantly lower blood TCR diversity than age-matched healthy donors.

Unmatched junction bases numbered 5, after V lost 3 bases and J lost 3 bases. The length of the CDR3 is 16 residues. Germline V gene lookup returns CDR1 SGHTA and CDR2 FQGNSA. The sequencing sample was made of blood. This chain connects TRBV7-2 to TRBJ2-3, with 11 positions matching TRBD2. This receptor was taken from a human donor in good health. CDR3 in amino acids: CASSLLAGGLTDTQYF. The DNA for the CDR3 is TGTGCCAGCAGCTTGCTAGCGGGGGGTCTAACAGATACGCAGTATTTT.